This T cell receptor (beta chain) derives from a study of metastatic and nonmetastatic thyroid tumors. Whole-study context: Malignant thyroid and benign thyroid patients provided blood and tumor or nodule tissue whose repertoires were compared.

V was trimmed by 5 bases and J by 0 bases, leaving 7 bases between them. The CDR3 covers 12 residues. CDR1 is DFQATT and CDR2 is SNEGSKA in the germline V gene (reference sequence). General study results and limits: In both blood and tumor samples, TCR beta diversity was reported significantly higher for malignant than benign nodules.

This clone occurred many times. Antigen unknown. Source study methods: A papillary thyroid cancer distant-metastasis classifier was built from CDR3 differences across clinicopathological groups. With MiXCR, TCRdb called clones anew from the PCR reads. These V and J calls originate from TCRdb's pipeline instead of the authors' own analysis. The data contain approximately 15,000 clones, roughly a quarter of them singletons. No treatment had been given to any patient before thyroid surgery. This chain links TRBV20-1 with TRBJ2-5, with D possibly being TRBD1 (6 bases). Sequencing was done on a sample of tumor tissue. This receptor was taken from a female donor with papillary thyroid cancer or a benign thyroid nodule (not recorded which). Some clones in this sample may be carry-over from other donors' samples. The DNA of the CDR3 is TGCAGTGCTGGACAGAACCAAGAGACCCAGTACTTC. Residues: CSAGQNQETQYF.